This T cell receptor (beta chain) was observed in a study of blood T cell repertoires in COVID-19. The data were produced by immunoSEQ multiplex PCR, yet TCRdb's version contains in-frame clones alone and is incomplete. The sample comprises tens of thousands of clones, more than 75% of which are singletons, and under 7.5% rests with the top ten. This CDR3 contains 13 residues. V shed 0 bases, J shed 15 bases, and the junction held 7 bases outside the gene matches. CDR1 LNHNV and CDR2 YYDKDF come from the germline V gene (reference sequence). The chain links TRBV15 to TRBJ2-3; 9 nucleotides match TRBD2. Sequenced material: peripheral blood. This clonotype originated in a man in his sixties with acute or convalescent COVID-19. The CDR3 is CATSRDLASGIYF. The DNA of the CDR3 is TGTGCCACCAGCAGAGATCTAGCTAGCGGGATATATTTT.